Ten or more counts support the clone carrying this T cell receptor beta chain. The data were taken from a study of T cells in Graves' hyperthyroidism and ophthalmopathy. TCR beta CDR3 region amplification was performed from RNA transcripts. The HTBI set primed first-round TCR CDR3 RT-PCR. One entry per CDR3 protein, called by TCRdb with MiXCR from the multiplex PCR reads. Of some 350,000 distinct CDR3 sequences listed, about 16% are singletons. Trimming removed 1 base from V and 8 bases from J, with 8 bases in between. This CDR3 spans 12 amino acids. Germline CDR1 LGHDT, CDR2 YNNKEL (reference sequence).

The source is a woman aged 60-75 years with Graves' ophthalmopathy. The chain has TRBV3-1 and TRBJ1-2; no definite D call. The sequencing sample was made of blood. The CDR3 protein is CASSQGKGGYTF. CDR3 nucleotides: TGTGCCAGCAGCCAAGGGAAGGGCGGCTACACCTTC. Complete variable domain (other parts from reference TRBV3-1 and TRBJ1-2): DTAVSQTPKYLVTQMGNDKSIKCEQNLGHDTMYWYKQDSKKFLKIMFSYNNKELIINETVPNRFSPKSPDKAHLNLHINSLELGDSAVYFCASSQGKGGYTFGSGTRLTVV.